This T cell receptor (beta chain) was profiled in a study of control samples from healthy donors and cancer patients. The CDR3 runs to 14 residues. V trimming: 2 bases; J trimming: 4 bases; junction bases outside the gene matches: 4. Germline-derived CDR1 and CDR2 are GTSNPN and SVGIG (reference sequence). Data came from immunoSEQ multiplex PCR; TCRdb stores just in-frame clones and leaves some out. The sample yields 350,000 to 450,000 clones, more than 80% seen once. Specimen: PBMCs. This sequence was found in a man aged 40-49 years with head and neck cancer. This chain joins TRBV30 and TRBJ1-3, with TRBD1 identical over 8 bases. The CDR3, as DNA: TGTGCCTGGAGTCCGACAGGGGTCGGAAACACCATATATTTT. As protein: CAWSPTGVGNTIYF.